A selection of T cell receptor beta chains follows, all from one sample in a study of blood T cell repertoires in COVID-19. Measured with immunoSEQ multiplex PCR; TCRdb has only the in-frame clones, and not every one. The sample holds a few hundred thousand clones; more than 70% are singletons and the top ten take 1% to 1.5%. The sample comprised PBMCs or T cells enriched from blood (not recorded which). The origin of the receptors is a man aged 25-45 years who had recovered from COVID-19. CDR3s include the opening cysteine and the closing phenylalanine or tryptophan. A D gene is named only where the DNA matches it firmly. Size is stated for part of the rows, as once, few or many counts, or as a class when the clone is expanded.

size	J	D	V	DNA	CDR3
NA	TRBJ2-1	TRBD2	TRBV5-1	TGCGCCAGCAGCTTGTTTGCGAGGGCAGGCGCGGGAGGGGGTGAGCAGTTCTTC	CASSLFARAGAGGGEQFF
NA	TRBJ2-7	NA	TRBV3-1/TRBV3-2	TGTGCCAGCAGCCTAGCCCCGGGCTACGAGCAGTACTTC	CASSLAPGYEQYF
NA	TRBJ1-5	NA	TRBV3-1/TRBV3-2	TGTGCCAGCAGCAAAGGGCCCCTTGGGCCCCAGCATTTT	CASSKGPLGPQHF
NA	TRBJ1-6	NA	TRBV21-1	TGTGCCAGCAGCAGGGGGCAGGGAAAGCATTCACCCCTCCACTTT	CASSRGQGKHSPLHF
NA	TRBJ1-3	NA	TRBV6-5	TGTGCCAGCAGTTTGGCAGGGGCTTCCGGAAACACCATATATTTT	CASSLAGASGNTIYF
NA	TRBJ1-1	NA	TRBV2	TGTGCCAGCAGTGAAGCCAGGGACACTGAAGCTTTCTTT	CASSEARDTEAFF
NA	TRBJ1-1	NA	TRBV10-3	TGTGCCATCAAGGACCAGGGGCCAACGAACACTGAAGCTTTCTTT	CAIKDQGPTNTEAFF
NA	TRBJ1-1	TRBD1	TRBV6-5	TGTGCCAGCAGTTCAACCTTTGGACAGGGCGGCACTGAAGCTTTCTTT	CASSSTFGQGGTEAFF
NA	TRBJ2-5	TRBD1	TRBV11-2	TGTGCCAGCAGCCCACGACAGGGGCAAGAGACCCAGTACTTC	CASSPRQGQETQYF
once	TRBJ2-2	NA	TRBV7-9	TGTGCCAGCAGCTTAAACTTGGCGGGCCTAGCGTACACCGGGGAGCTGTTTTTT	CASSLNLAGLAYTGELFF
NA	TRBJ1-5	NA	TRBV27	TGTGCCAGCAGTTTCTGGGGGGAGGGTCAGCCCCAGCATTTT	CASSFWGEGQPQHF
NA	TRBJ2-6	NA	TRBV6-5	TGTGCCAGCGACTTTATCTCTGGGGCCAACGTCCTGACTTTC	CASDFISGANVLTF
NA	TRBJ1-6	NA	TRBV11-2	TGTGCCAGCAGCTTAGACGACAGACAATCAAACAATTCACCCCTCCACTTT	CASSLDDRQSNNSPLHF
NA	TRBJ1-2	TRBD1	TRBV7-2	TGTGCCAGCAGCAGGGACAGTAGTAGCTATGGCTACACCTTC	CASSRDSSSYGYTF
NA	TRBJ1-2	NA	TRBV14	TGTGCCAGCAGCCAGGTTGAACAGAGATATTATGGCTACACCTTC	CASSQVEQRYYGYTF
NA	TRBJ1-6	NA	TRBV7-9	TGTGCCAGCAGCTTAGTCAGGGAGGGATCACCCCTCCACTTT	CASSLVREGSPLHF
NA	TRBJ1-5	TRBD1	TRBV4-1	TGCGCCAGCAGCCTCCCAGGGACAGTTAGCAATCAGCCCCAGCATTTT	CASSLPGTVSNQPQHF
NA	TRBJ2-2	NA	TRBV11-3	TGTGCCAGCAGCTTAGACAGGGGTTTGGGCACCGGGGAGCTGTTTTTT	CASSLDRGLGTGELFF
once	TRBJ1-1	TRBD1	TRBV7-9	TGTGCCAGCAGCTTTGGACAGGGAGGGACTGAAGCTTTCTTT	CASSFGQGGTEAFF
NA	TRBJ2-7	NA	TRBV30	TGTGCCTGGAGTTGGCAGGTTAGCTCCTACGAGCAGTACTTC	CAWSWQVSSYEQYF
NA	TRBJ2-3	TRBD1	TRBV30	TGTGCCTGGAGTCCCGGACAGGGGGCAACAGATACGCAGTATTTT	CAWSPGQGATDTQYF
NA	TRBJ1-1	NA	TRBV5-4	TGTGCCATCACTGGACAAGGGGCAGTGAACACTGAAGCTTTCTTT	CAITGQGAVNTEAFF
once	TRBJ1-2	NA	TRBV25-1	TGTGCCAGCAGTTTCCGGGGAGATGGCTACACCTTC	CASSFRGDGYTF
NA	TRBJ1-1	NA	TRBV6-5	TGTGCCAGCAGTTTGGGCCGGGAGGGTACTGAAGCTTTCTTT	CASSLGREGTEAFF
NA	TRBJ1-5	NA	TRBV4-2	TGTGCCAGCAGCCCTATCCCAAATCAGCCCCAGCATTTT	CASSPIPNQPQHF
once	TRBJ1-2	TRBD1	TRBV2	TGTGCCAGCAGTGTGGCAGGGGGCCCTTGGGGCTATGGCTACACCTTC	CASSVAGGPWGYGYTF
NA	TRBJ1-5	NA	TRBV7-9	TGTGCCAGCGACCAGGGATATAGCAATCAGCCCCAGCATTTT	CASDQGYSNQPQHF
NA	TRBJ1-1	NA	TRBV6-5	TGTGCCAGCAGCTCCCGGGCTGAAGCTTTCTTT	CASSSRAEAFF
NA	TRBJ1-1	NA	TRBV9	TGTGCCAGCAGCGTTACAGGGTTGGACACTGAAGCTTTCTTT	CASSVTGLDTEAFF
NA	TRBJ1-4	NA	TRBV12-3/TRBV12-4	TGTGCCAGCAGCTACCAAAATGAAAAACTGTTTTTT	CASSYQNEKLFF
NA	TRBJ1-4	NA	TRBV7-2	TGTGCCAGCAGCTTAGGTCCGGGTGGAAAACTGTTTTTT	CASSLGPGGKLFF
NA	TRBJ1-1	NA	TRBV24-1	TGTGCCACCAGTGAGGGACAGAACACTGAAGCTTTCTTT	CATSEGQNTEAFF
NA	TRBJ2-3	NA	TRBV9	TGTGCCAGCAGCCCAATTTCAGATACGCAGTATTTT	CASSPISDTQYF
NA	TRBJ1-2	NA	TRBV2	TGTGCCAGCCAAACAGGCGGCTTAGGGTATGGCTACACCTTC	CASQTGGLGYGYTF
NA	TRBJ1-1	NA	TRBV2	TGTGCCAGCAGTCTTATCTCCTTGAACACTGAAGCTTTCTTT	CASSLISLNTEAFF
NA	TRBJ1-5	NA	TRBV12-3/TRBV12-4	TGTGCCAGCAGTGCGAGGGTTCAGCAGCCCCAGCATTTT	CASSARVQQPQHF
NA	TRBJ1-5	NA	TRBV5-6	TGTGCCAGCAGCCAACCGGGACACAGATCGCAGCCCCAGCATTTT	CASSQPGHRSQPQHF
NA	TRBJ1-1	NA	TRBV19	TGTGCCAGTAGTATAGGAGGGCCGAACACTGAAGCTTTCTTT	CASSIGGPNTEAFF
NA	TRBJ2-3	TRBD2	TRBV6-5	TGTGCCAGCAGTTTCCCGGGGGGGGGTAAAGATACGCAGTATTTT	CASSFPGGGKDTQYF
NA	TRBJ2-1	NA	TRBV6-5	TGTGCCAGCAGTTACGTCCAGGGCAATGAGCAGTTCTTC	CASSYVQGNEQFF
NA	TRBJ1-3	TRBD1	TRBV5-1	TGCGCCAGCAGCGGGACGGGACAGACTTACTCTGGAAACACCATATATTTT	CASSGTGQTYSGNTIYF
NA	TRBJ2-3	TRBD2	TRBV5-1	TGCGCCAGCAGCTTGGGACTAGCCAGGCTGGATACGCAGTATTTT	CASSLGLARLDTQYF
NA	TRBJ1-2	NA	TRBV19	TGTGCCAGTAGCCTTAACAGGTTAGCTAACTATGGCTACACCTTC	CASSLNRLANYGYTF
NA	TRBJ2-3	NA	TRBV27	TGTGCCAGCAGTTTCGGGTCAGCCACCACAGATACGCAGTATTTT	CASSFGSATTDTQYF